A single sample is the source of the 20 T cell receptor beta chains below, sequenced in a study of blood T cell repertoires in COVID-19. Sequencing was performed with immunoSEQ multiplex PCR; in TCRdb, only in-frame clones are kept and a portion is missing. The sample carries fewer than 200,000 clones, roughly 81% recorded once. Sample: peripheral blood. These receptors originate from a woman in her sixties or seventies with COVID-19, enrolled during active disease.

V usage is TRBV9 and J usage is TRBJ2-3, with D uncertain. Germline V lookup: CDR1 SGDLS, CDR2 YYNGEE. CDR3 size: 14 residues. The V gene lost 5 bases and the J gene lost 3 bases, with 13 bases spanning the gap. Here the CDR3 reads CASSYSKATDTQYF. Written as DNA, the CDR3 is TGTGCCAGCAGTTACAGCAAAGCTACAGATACGCAGTATTTT.

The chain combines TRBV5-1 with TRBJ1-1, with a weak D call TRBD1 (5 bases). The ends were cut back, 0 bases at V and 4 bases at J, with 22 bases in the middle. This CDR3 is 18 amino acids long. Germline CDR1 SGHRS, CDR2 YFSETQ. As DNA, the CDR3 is TGCGCCAGCAGCTTGGAGGGGCAGGGAGGCGGCCGCGGCACTGAAGCTTTCTTT. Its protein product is CASSLEGQGGGRGTEAFF.

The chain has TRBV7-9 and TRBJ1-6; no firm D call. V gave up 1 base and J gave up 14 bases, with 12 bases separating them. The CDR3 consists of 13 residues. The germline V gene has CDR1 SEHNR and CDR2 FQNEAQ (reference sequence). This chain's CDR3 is CASSLGMAGTLHF. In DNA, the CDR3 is TGTGCCAGCAGCTTAGGTATGGCCGGGACCCTCCACTTT.

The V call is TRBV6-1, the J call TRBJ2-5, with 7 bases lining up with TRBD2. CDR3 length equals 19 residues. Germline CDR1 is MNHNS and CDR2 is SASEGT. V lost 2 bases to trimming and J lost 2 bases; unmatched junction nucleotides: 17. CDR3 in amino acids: CASSETPPGLVGGQETQYF. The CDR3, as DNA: TGTGCCAGCAGTGAAACCCCGCCCGGACTGGTGGGGGGGCAAGAGACCCAGTACTTC.

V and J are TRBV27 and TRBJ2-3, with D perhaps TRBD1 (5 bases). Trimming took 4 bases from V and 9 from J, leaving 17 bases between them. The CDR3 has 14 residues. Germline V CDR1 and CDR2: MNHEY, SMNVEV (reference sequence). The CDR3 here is CASSSYTGLETQYF. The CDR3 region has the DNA TGTGCCAGCAGTTCCTACACAGGTTTAGAGACGCAGTATTTT.

CDR3 in amino acids: CASSLRTSGRDGELFF. CDR3 coding DNA: TGTGCCAGCAGCTTAAGGACTAGCGGACGGGACGGGGAGCTGTTTTTT. The chain combines TRBV7-3 with TRBJ2-2, with 10 bases aligning to TRBD2. Germline CDR1 reads SGHTA; CDR2 reads FQGTGA. V shed 1 base, J shed 7 bases, and the junction held 6 bases outside the gene matches. This CDR3 is 16 amino acids long.

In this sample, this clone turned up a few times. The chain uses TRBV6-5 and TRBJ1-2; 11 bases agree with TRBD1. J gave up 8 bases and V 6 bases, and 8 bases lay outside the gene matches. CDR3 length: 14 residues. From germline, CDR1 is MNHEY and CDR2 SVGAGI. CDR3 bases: TGTGCCAGCAGGACCCGGGACAGGGGGTACGGCTACACCTTC. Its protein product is CASRTRDRGYGYTF.

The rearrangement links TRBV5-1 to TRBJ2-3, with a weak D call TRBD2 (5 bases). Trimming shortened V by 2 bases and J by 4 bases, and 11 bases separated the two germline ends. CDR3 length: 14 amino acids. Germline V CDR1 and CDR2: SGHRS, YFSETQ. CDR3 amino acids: CASSFSNGADTQYF. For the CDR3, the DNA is TGCGCCAGCAGCTTTTCAAACGGGGCAGATACGCAGTATTTT.

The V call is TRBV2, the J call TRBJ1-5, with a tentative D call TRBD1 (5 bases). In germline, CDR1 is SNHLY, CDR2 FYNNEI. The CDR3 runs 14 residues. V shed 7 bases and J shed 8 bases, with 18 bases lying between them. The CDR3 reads CASTPGSAGKPQHF. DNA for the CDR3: TGTGCCAGCACCCCAGGGTCGGCCGGTAAGCCCCAGCATTTT.

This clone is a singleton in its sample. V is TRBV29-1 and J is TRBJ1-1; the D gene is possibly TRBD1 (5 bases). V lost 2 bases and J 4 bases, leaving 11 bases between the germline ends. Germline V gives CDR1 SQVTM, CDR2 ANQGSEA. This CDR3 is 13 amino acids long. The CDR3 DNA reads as TGCAGCGTTGAATACCAGGGAGGCACTGAAGCTTTCTTT. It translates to CSVEYQGGTEAFF.

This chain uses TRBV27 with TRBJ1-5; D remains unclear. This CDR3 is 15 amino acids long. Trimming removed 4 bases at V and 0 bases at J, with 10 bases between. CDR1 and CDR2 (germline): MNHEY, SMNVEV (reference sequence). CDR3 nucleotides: TGTGCCAGCAGTTCATCAACTTATAGCAATCAGCCCCAGCATTTT. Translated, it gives CASSSSTYSNQPQHF.

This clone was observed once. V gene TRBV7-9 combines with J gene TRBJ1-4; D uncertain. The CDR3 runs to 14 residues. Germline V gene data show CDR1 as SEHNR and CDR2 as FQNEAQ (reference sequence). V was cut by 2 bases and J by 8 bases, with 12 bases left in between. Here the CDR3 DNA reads TGTGCCAGCAGCTTACGCGTAGGAGGGGAAAAACTGTTTTTT. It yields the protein CASSLRVGGEKLFF.

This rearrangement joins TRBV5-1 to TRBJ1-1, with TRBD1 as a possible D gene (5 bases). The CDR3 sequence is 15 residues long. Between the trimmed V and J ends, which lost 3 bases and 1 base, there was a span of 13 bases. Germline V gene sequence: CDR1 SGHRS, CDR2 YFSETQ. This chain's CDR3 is CASSSSRQPNTEAFF. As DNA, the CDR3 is TGCGCCAGCAGCTCATCCCGACAGCCGAACACTGAAGCTTTCTTT. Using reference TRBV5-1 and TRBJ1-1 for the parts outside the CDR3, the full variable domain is KAGVTQTPRYLIKTRGQQVTLSCSPISGHRSVSWYQQTPGQGLQFLFEYFSETQRNKGNFPGRFSGRQFSNSRSEMNVSTLELGDSALYLCASSSSRQPNTEAFFGQGTRLTVV.

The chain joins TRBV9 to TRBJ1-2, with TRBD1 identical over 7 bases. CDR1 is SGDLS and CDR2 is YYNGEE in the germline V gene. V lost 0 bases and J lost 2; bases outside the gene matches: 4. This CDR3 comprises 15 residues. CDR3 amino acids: CASSVDQGVNYGYTF. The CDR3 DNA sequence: TGTGCCAGCAGCGTAGACCAGGGGGTCAACTATGGCTACACCTTC.

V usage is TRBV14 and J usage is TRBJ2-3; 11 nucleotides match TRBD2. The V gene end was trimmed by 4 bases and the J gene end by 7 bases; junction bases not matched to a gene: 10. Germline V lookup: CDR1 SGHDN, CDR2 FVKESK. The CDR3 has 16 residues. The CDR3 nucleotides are TGTGCCAGCAGCCCTTCTAGCGGGGGGATCCACAATACGCAGTATTTT. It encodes CASSPSSGGIHNTQYF.

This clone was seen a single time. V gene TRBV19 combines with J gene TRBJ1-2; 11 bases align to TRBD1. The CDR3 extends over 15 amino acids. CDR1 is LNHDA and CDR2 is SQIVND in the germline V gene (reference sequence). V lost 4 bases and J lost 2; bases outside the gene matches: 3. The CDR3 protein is CASSTGQGANYGYTF. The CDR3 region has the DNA TGTGCCAGTAGTACCGGACAGGGGGCGAACTATGGCTACACCTTC.

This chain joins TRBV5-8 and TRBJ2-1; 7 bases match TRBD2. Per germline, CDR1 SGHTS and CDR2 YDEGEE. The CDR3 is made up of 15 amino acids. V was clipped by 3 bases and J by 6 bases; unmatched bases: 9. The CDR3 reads CASSYGTTKSNEQFF. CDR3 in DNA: TGTGCCAGCAGCTACGGGACTACCAAATCCAATGAGCAGTTCTTC.

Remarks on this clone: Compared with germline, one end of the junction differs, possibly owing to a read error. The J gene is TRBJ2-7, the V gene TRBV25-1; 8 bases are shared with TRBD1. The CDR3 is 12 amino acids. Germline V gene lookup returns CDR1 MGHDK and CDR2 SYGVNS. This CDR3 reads CASSETGVLGVF. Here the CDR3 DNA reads TGTGCCAGCAGTGAGACAGGGGTCCTTGGCGTATTC.

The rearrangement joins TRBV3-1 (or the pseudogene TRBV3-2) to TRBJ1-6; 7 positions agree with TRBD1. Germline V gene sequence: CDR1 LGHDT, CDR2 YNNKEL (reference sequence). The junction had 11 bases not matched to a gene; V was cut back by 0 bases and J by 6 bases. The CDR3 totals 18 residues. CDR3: CASSQEGGRGNGNSPLHF. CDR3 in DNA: TGTGCCAGCAGCCAAGAGGGAGGCAGGGGGAATGGTAATTCACCCCTCCACTTT.

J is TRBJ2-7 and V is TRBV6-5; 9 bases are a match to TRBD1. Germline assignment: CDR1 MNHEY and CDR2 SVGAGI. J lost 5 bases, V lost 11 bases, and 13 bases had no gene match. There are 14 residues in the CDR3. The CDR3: CAVGKTGGSHEQYF. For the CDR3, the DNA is TGTGCCGTCGGGAAGACAGGGGGTTCGCACGAGCAGTACTTC.